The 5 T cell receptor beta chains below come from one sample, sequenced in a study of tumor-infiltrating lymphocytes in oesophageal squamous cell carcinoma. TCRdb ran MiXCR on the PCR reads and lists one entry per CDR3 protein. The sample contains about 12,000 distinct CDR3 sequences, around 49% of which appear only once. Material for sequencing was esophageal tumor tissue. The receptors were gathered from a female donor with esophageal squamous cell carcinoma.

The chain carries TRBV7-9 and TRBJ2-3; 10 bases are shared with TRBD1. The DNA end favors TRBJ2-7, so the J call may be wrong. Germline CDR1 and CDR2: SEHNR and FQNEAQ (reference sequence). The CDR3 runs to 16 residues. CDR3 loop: CASNDFPGQGTYEQYF. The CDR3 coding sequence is TGTGCCAGCAACGATTTTCCGGGACAGGGGACCTACGAGCAGTACTTC.

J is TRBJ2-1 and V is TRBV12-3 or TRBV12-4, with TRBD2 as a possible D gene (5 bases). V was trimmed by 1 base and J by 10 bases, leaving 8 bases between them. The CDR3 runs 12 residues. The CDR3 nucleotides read TGTGCCAGCAGTTTAGGAGGGATCGAGCAGTTCTTC. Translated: CASSLGGIEQFF.

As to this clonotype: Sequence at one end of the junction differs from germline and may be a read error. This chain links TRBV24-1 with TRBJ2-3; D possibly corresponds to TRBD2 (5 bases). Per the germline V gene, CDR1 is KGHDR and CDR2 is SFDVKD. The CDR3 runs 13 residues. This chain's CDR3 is CATSVLNTGELYF. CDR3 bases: TGTGCCACCAGTGTTTTGAACACCGGGGAGCTGTATTTT.

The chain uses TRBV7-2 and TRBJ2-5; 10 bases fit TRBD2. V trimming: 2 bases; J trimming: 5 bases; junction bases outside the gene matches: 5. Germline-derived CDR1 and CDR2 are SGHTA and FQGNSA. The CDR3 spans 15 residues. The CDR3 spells CASSLWTSGGETQYF. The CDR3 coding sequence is TGTGCCAGCAGCTTATGGACTAGCGGTGGCGAGACCCAGTACTTC.

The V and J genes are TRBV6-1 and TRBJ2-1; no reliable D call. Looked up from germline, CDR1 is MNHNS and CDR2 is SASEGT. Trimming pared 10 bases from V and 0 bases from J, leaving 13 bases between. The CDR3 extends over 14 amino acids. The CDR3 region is CATTLASSYNEQFF. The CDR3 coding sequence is TGTGCCACAACACTGGCCAGCTCCTACAATGAGCAGTTCTTC.